Below, one T cell receptor beta chain is given with its context. Its antigen is not identified. The CDR3 runs 17 residues. This entry comes from a study of OX40 agonist ivuxolimab in advanced cancers. Across the whole study: Patients received the agonistic anti-OX40 (CD134) antibody ivuxolimab. Study findings and constraints: Expanded peripheral T-cell antigen specificity went undetermined. Both blood CD4+ and CD8+ T cells showed clonal growth by week 6 at 0.1 to 3.0 mg/kg.

Method: immunoSEQ multiplex PCR; TCRdb's copy keeps in-frame clones and lacks some. The profile shows some 80,000 clones, over 75% of them singletons. Sample: CD4+ or CD8+ T cells sorted from blood, taken in a trial of the OX40 agonist ivuxolimab. This clonotype was obtained from an adult with an advanced solid tumor such as melanoma, head and neck, liver or kidney cancer. This chain joins TRBV21-1 and TRBJ1-1; TRBD1 is taken as the D call from the table, unchecked against the DNA. TRBV21-1 is assigned pseudogene status. DNA for the CDR3: TGTGCCAGCAGCAAAGTAGGGACAGGGGGAGAGGGCACTGAAGCTTTCTTT. The encoded protein is CASSKVGTGGEGTEAFF.